Presented here are 4 T cell receptor beta chains from one specimen sequenced in a study of control samples from healthy donors and cancer patients. Assay used: immunoSEQ multiplex PCR; TCRdb lists only in-frame clones, some missing. The repertoire holds a few hundred thousand clones, 80% to 95% seen once, with 5.5% to 7.5% in the top ten. Source material: PBMCs. The receptors originated from a middle-aged man with head and neck cancer.

The chain links TRBV6-6 to TRBJ1-1; D is unresolved. Germline V gene data show CDR1 as MNHNY and CDR2 as SVGAGI (reference sequence). V lost 2 bases and J lost 2, with 9 bases in between. The CDR3 length is 14 residues. The CDR3 bases are TGTGCCAGCAGTTACCCGTGGGTTAACACTGAAGCTTTCTTT. It translates to CASSYPWVNTEAFF.

The V gene is TRBV6-2 or TRBV6-3, the J gene TRBJ1-3; no clear D. The CDR3 has 15 residues. V lost 3 bases, J lost 0 bases, and 9 bases lay in between. CDR1 and CDR2 (germline): MNHEY, SVGEGT. The CDR3 loop is CASSYPKGSGNTIYF. The CDR3 bases are TGTGCCAGCAGTTATCCTAAGGGCTCTGGAAACACCATATATTTT.

J is TRBJ2-1 and V is TRBV13, with unresolved D. The germline V and J ends were trimmed by 3 bases and 5 bases, with 5 bases remaining between them. The CDR3 is made up of 12 amino acids. CDR1 and CDR2 from the germline V gene are PRHDT and FYEKMQ (reference sequence). The CDR3 nucleotides read TGTGCCAGCAGCTTGCTGGACAATGAGCAGTTCTTC. It encodes CASSLLDNEQFF.

V usage is TRBV5-1 and J usage is TRBJ2-3; 8 bases fit TRBD1. This CDR3 region has 18 residues. From germline, CDR1 is SGHRS and CDR2 YFSETQ. V was pared by 1 base and J by 3 bases, with 13 bases of the junction left unmatched. In DNA form, the CDR3 reads TGCGCCAGCAGCTTGATCCCAAGGACAGGGCGACGAACAGATACGCAGTATTTT. It encodes CASSLIPRTGRRTDTQYF.